Many counts were recorded for the clone carrying this T cell receptor beta chain. Investigators excluded patients with uncontrolled infection, other autoimmune disease, pregnancy or lactation. There were TCR beta CDR3 regions amplified from RNA transcripts. TCR CDR3 regions were first amplified by RT-PCR with HTBI primers. TCRdb processed the multiplex PCR reads anew with MiXCR; each CDR3 protein has one entry. The table shows over 650,000 distinct CDR3 sequences, with 45% occurring only once. The entry originates in a study of T cells in Graves' hyperthyroidism and ophthalmopathy. CDR3 size: 15 residues. Trimming removed 6 bases at V and 0 bases at J, with 12 bases between. Germline CDR1 SNHLY, CDR2 FYNNEI.

The TCR sequence derives from an adult man with Graves' disease, either hyperthyroidism or ophthalmopathy (not recorded which). The sample taken for sequencing was peripheral blood or thyroid tissue (not recorded which). The chain couples TRBV2 to TRBJ1-3, with D unclear. The CDR3 bases are TGTGCCAGCAGATTGGACGGCAGCTCTGGAAACACCATATATTTT. It specifies CASRLDGSSGNTIYF.